This TCR beta chain appears in the sequencing data of a study of PD-L1 blockade in urothelial cancer (TCRdb year 2017). Study-wide context: Therapy was started in the mid-2010s for all patients, and atezolizumab 1,200 mg was administered intravenously every 3 weeks. In the same patients, pretreatment tumors underwent whole exome sequencing and RNA sequencing in addition to TCR sequencing. Blood samples were analyzed at two time points: 3 weeks after treatment start (second dose) and 6 weeks after treatment start. The study was an exploratory multi-omic analysis of somatic, immune and clinical correlates of response to PD-L1 blockade with atezolizumab in urothelial cancer. An ECOG performance status of 0 or 1 was recorded for the patients, and 0 to 3 prior chemotherapy regimens had been received by the patients. A median of 141,255 T cells and 80,000 to 95,000 unique TCRs was obtained from blood samples, and a median clonality of around 0.072 was observed. Under 30 patients had pretreatment blood TCR-seq, about 24 had at least one posttreatment blood collection, and about 24 had tumor TCR-seq. Several patients reached durable clinical benefit, while fewer than 25 patients did not. About nine tenths of the roughly 29 patients were males with bladder-origin urothelial cancer, and about 65% of the roughly 29 reported a prior smoking history. Durable clinical benefit was defined as progression-free survival longer than 6 months, and TCR features were also tested against progression-free and overall survival. Pretreatment tumor samples, along with matched peripheral blood collected serially before and after atezolizumab treatment, underwent TCR sequencing.

From a lookup of the germline V gene, CDR1 and CDR2 are SGHVT and SQSDAQ. Trimmed from V: 4 bases; trimmed from J: 6 bases; junction bases lacking a gene match: 10. CDR3 length: 15 amino acids, cysteine to phenylalanine. The CDR3 DNA has 45 bases and is translated from base 1. To estimate absolute template abundance from read counts, synthetic TCR analog templates were spiked into each PCR. TCRbeta CDR3 regions were amplified from genomic DNA with bias-controlled V and J gene primers using the immunoSEQ assay. Rearranged TCRbeta segments were sequenced at approximately 20X coverage. The published analysis was carried out like this. Sequencing errors were corrected by clustering and CDR3s were annotated against IMGT to assign V, D and J genes. Only productive TCRbeta rearrangements were used in downstream analyses, excluding out-of-frame or stop-codon sequences. To compute clonality, Shannon entropy was normalized by the log of the number of unique productive sequences and then subtracted from one. Fisher's exact test with Benjamini-Hochberg correction, using a cutoff of adjusted p below 0.01, was how clones that differed between time points or between blood and tumor were identified. Imported from immuneACCESS, the table was reduced by TCRdb to in-frame sequences with V and J called. These copies leave out some clones; in studies compared against another copy, an unresolved V gene accounts for under half, and the cause of the remainder is not known. From that table come the V and J calls and clone size; the DNA was used to work out D and trimming. Counted in this sample were some 56,000 clones; around 84% of them appeared once. The ten most abundant clones make up 1% to 1.5% of the sample.

This specimen's time point label, per the study, means: pretreatment peripheral blood. A total of 25 to 30 patients with locally advanced or metastatic urothelial carcinoma, treated at Memorial Sloan Kettering on a trial protocol, made up the cohort. Peripheral blood mononuclear cells were collected pretreatment and during treatment, with between 1 and 8 total time points per patient. The Qiagen DNeasy Blood extraction kit was used to purify genomic DNA from total PBMCs and from tumor samples. PBMCs were collected pretreatment and during treatment, and were isolated and stored as previously described. On this clone itself: No antigen is known for it. Per-base quality was not reported, and no clone a single base away is much larger than it.

Overall study results and their limits: A pretreatment peripheral blood TCR clonality below the median was linked to improved progression-free and overall survival. Because the sample size was small (n ≈ 29) and many exploratory analyses were performed, the results are intended to be hypothesis-generating. Among patients with durable benefit, tumor-associated TCR clones showed greater expansion in peripheral blood 3 weeks after treatment started (n = 22, p = 0.022).

The material sequenced was PBMCs, taken around atezolizumab (anti-PD-L1) treatment. This receptor chain uses TRBV7-4 and TRBJ2-7; 9 central bases correspond to TRBD2. This sequence originates from a man in his fifties with urothelial cancer. The CDR3 sequence is CASSSDLAGEGEQYF. The nucleotide sequence reads TGTGCCAGCAGCTCAGATTTAGCGGGAGAGGGCGAGCAGTACTTC.